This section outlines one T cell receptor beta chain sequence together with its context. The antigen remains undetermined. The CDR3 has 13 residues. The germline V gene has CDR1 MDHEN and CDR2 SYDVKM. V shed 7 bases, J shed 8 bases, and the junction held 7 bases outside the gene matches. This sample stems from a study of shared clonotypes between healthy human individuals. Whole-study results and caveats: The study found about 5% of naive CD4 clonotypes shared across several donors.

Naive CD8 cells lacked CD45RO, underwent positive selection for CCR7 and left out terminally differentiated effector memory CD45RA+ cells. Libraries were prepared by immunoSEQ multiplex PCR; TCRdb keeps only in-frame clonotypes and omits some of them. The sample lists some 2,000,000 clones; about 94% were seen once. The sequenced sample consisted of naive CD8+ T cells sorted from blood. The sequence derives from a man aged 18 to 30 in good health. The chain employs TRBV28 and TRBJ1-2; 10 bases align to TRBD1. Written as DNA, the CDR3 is TGTGCCAGCACCTCGGGACAGGGGAAAGGCTACACCTTC. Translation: CASTSGQGKGYTF.